This entry is about one T cell receptor (beta chain). This entry belongs to a study of blood T cell repertoires in COVID-19. Study summary: Italy, Spain and the United States were the sources of the convalescent and acute COVID-19 samples. T cells, B-cell-depleted T cells, or PBMCs supplied cDNA or gDNA.

In the original workflow: Estimates of nucleated cell counts were drawn from the amplification of reference gene primers. Assay used: immunoSEQ multiplex PCR; TCRdb lists only in-frame clones, some missing. D and trimming were read from the DNA, whereas the V and J calls and clone size are those reported in that table. The data hold about 70,000 clones, with approximately 83% observed a single time. CDR3 length: 12 amino acids. The V end lost 6 bases, the J end lost 4 bases, and 9 bases lay between the germline ends. Germline V gene lookup returns CDR1 MDHEN and CDR2 SYDVKM. The receptor comes from a human donor in a cohort sampled during active COVID-19. Sequenced sample: peripheral blood. V and J are TRBV28 and TRBJ1-2, with D unclear. This chain's CDR3 is CASSLRFYGYTF. DNA of the CDR3: TGTGCCAGCAGCCTCCGGTTCTATGGCTACACCTTC.